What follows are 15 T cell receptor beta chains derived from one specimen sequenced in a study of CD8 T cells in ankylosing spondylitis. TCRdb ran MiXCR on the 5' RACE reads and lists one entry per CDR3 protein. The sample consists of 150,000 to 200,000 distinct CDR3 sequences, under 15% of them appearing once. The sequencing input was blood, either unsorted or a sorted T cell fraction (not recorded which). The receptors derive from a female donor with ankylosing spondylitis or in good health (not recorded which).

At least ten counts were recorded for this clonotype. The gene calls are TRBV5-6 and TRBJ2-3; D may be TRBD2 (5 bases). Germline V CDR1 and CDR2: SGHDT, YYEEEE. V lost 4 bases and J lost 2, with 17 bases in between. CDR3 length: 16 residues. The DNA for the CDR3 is TGTGCCAGCAGCGCCCCACCCAGCGGTTACACAGATACGCAGTATTTT. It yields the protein CASSAPPSGYTDTQYF.

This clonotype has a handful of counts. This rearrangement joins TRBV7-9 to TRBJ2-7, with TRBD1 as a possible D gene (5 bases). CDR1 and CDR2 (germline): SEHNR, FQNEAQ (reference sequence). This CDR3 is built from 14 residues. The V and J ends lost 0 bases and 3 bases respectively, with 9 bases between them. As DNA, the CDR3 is TGTGCCAGCAGCTTAGCGGTAGGGGTCTACGAGCAGTACTTC. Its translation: CASSLAVGVYEQYF.

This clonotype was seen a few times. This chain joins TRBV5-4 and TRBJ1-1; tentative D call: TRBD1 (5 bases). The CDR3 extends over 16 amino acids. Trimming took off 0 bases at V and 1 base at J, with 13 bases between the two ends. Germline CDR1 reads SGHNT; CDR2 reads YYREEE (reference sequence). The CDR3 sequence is CASSLAGRAWNTEAFF. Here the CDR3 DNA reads TGTGCCAGCAGCTTGGCCGGCAGGGCGTGGAACACTGAAGCTTTCTTT.

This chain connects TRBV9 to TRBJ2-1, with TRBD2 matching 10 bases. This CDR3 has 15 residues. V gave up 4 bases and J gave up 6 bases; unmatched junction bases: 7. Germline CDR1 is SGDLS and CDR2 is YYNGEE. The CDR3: CASSFLGLAANEQFF. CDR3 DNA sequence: TGTGCCAGCAGCTTCCTAGGACTAGCGGCCAATGAGCAGTTCTTC.

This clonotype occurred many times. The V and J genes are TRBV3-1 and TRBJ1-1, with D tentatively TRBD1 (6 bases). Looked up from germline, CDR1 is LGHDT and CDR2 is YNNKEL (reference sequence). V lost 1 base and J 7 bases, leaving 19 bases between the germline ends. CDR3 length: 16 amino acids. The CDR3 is CASSQGTAAIGGEAFF. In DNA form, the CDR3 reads TGTGCCAGCAGCCAAGGGACAGCGGCAATCGGCGGTGAAGCTTTCTTT.

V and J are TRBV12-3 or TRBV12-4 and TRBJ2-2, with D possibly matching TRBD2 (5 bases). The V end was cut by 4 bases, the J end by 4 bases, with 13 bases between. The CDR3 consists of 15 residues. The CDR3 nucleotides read TGTGCCAGCAGTTACTCAGGACTCCTCACCGGGGAGCTGTTTTTT. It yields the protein CASSYSGLLTGELFF.

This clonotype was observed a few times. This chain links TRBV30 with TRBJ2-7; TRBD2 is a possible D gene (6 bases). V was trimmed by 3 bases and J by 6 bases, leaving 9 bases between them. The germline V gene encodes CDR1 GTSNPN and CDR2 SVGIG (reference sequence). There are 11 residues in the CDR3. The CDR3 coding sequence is TGTGCCTGGAGCTTCGGGGGCGAGCAGTACTTC. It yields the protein CAWSFGGEQYF.

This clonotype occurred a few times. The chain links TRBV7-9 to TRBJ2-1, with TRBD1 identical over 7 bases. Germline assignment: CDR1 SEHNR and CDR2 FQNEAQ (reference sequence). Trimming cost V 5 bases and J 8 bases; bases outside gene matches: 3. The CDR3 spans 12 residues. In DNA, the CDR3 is TGTGCCAGCAGCCAGGGGGTCGATGAGCAGTTCTTC. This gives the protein CASSQGVDEQFF.

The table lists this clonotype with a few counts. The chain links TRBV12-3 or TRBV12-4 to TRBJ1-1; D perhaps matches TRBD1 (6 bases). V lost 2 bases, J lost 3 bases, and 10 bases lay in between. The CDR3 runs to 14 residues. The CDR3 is CASSLRAGDTEAFF. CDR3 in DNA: TGTGCCAGCAGTTTACGGGCAGGGGACACTGAAGCTTTCTTT.

This CDR3 is CASSQEDREAQPQHF. As DNA, the CDR3 is TGCGCCAGCAGCCAAGAGGACAGGGAGGCTCAGCCCCAGCATTTT. The J gene is TRBJ1-5, the V gene TRBV4-3; 8 bases line up with TRBD1. With V trimmed by 0 bases and J by 6 bases, 4 bases remained unmatched. In germline, CDR1 is LGHNA, CDR2 YSLEER. The CDR3 length is 15 residues.

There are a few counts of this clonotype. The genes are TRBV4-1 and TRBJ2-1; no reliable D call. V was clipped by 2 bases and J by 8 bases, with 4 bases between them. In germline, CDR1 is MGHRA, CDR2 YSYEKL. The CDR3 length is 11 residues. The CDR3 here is CASSQSDEQFF. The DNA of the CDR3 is TGCGCCAGCAGCCAATCGGATGAGCAGTTCTTC.

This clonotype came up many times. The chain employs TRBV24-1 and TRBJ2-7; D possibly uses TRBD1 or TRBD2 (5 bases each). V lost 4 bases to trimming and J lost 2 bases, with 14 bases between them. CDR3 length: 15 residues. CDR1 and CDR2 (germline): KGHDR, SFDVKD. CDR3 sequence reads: CATSDQRDQTYEQYF. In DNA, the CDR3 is TGTGCCACCAGTGACCAAAGGGACCAAACCTACGAGCAGTACTTC.

The DNA for the CDR3 is TGTGCCAGCAGTTTAACGGGCGTCGTCTACGAGCAGTACTTC. It yields the protein CASSLTGVVYEQYF. J is TRBJ2-7 and V is TRBV28; D remains unclear. This CDR3 comprises 14 residues. Trimming took 2 bases from V and 3 from J, leaving 11 bases between them. The germline gives CDR1 MDHEN, CDR2 SYDVKM.

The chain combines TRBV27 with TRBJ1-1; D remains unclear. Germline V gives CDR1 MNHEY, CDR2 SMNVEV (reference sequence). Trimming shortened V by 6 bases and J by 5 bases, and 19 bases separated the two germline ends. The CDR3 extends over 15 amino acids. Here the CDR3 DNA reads TGTGCCAGCAGACGCATGAGGGATGGGAGGACTGAAGCTTTCTTT. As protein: CASRRMRDGRTEAFF.

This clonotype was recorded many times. CDR3 protein: CAISESRGLAATYEQYF. CDR3 DNA sequence: TGTGCCATCAGTGAGTCTAGGGGACTAGCGGCTACGTACGAGCAGTACTTC. The chain links TRBV10-3 to TRBJ2-7; TRBD2 agrees at 11 bases. After removal of 0 bases from V and 4 bases from J, the junction contained 8 bases not matched to a gene. The CDR3 covers 17 residues. CDR1 is ENHRY and CDR2 is SYGVKD in the germline V gene.